Included here is one T cell receptor (beta chain) sequence, with context. This sample is part of a study of blood T cell repertoires in COVID-19. Clones were sequenced by immunoSEQ multiplex PCR, and TCRdb holds only the in-frame ones, with some missing. This sample has some 96,000 clones, with around four fifths found just once. Per germline, CDR1 SGHRS and CDR2 YFSETQ. The CDR3 is 15 amino acids. The V and J ends lost 1 base and 0 bases respectively, with 9 bases between them. What was sequenced was peripheral blood. The gene calls are TRBV5-1 and TRBJ2-3; D is undetermined. This TCR was recovered from a human donor in a cohort sampled during active COVID-19. This chain's CDR3 is CASSLTEPSTDTQYF. For the CDR3, the DNA is TGCGCCAGCAGCTTGACAGAGCCTAGCACAGATACGCAGTATTTT.